A single sample is the source of the 6 T cell receptor beta chains below, sequenced in a study of cytomegalovirus exposure and HLA in healthy donors. Both 60 Vbeta primers and 13 Jbeta primers went into the PCR. The table came from immunoSEQ multiplex PCR; TCRdb's copy has only in-frame clones and leaves some out. The sample records some 150,000 clones, 72% being singletons. Input material: PBMCs. The source of these receptors is a man in his fifties in good health and CMV-seropositive.

The sample holds a few counts of this clone. This sequence joins TRBV4-3 and TRBJ2-7, with 10 bases aligning to TRBD2. V was clipped by 11 bases and J by 3 bases; unmatched bases: 10. There are 14 residues in the CDR3. The germline gives CDR1 LGHNA, CDR2 YSLEER. The CDR3 loop is CAHTWGTSDYEQYF. CDR3 nucleotides: TGCGCCCATACGTGGGGGACTAGCGACTACGAGCAGTACTTC.

The chain combines TRBV5-1 with TRBJ1-1; no firm D call. V was cut by 3 bases and J by 0 bases, with 12 bases left in between. This CDR3 has 15 amino acids. Germline V CDR1 and CDR2: SGHRS, YFSETQ. The CDR3 sequence is CASSSQVTMNTEAFF. The CDR3 DNA follows: TGCGCCAGCAGCTCCCAGGTGACCATGAACACTGAAGCTTTCTTT.

The chain couples TRBV7-2 to TRBJ2-7; D is perhaps TRBD2 (5 bases). The CDR3 runs to 15 residues. Germline assignment: CDR1 SGHTA and CDR2 FQGNSA. Trimming cost V 6 bases and J 7 bases, with 22 bases left between them. The CDR3 sequence: CASSSAMRARGEQYF. CDR3 DNA: TGTGCCAGCAGTTCTGCCATGCGGGCGCGAGGGGAGCAGTACTTC.

V gene TRBV5-1 combines with J gene TRBJ1-2; 8 bases are shared with TRBD1. Looked up from germline, CDR1 is SGHRS and CDR2 is YFSETQ. The CDR3 spans 13 residues. V lost 4 bases and J lost 10; bases outside the gene matches: 9. In DNA, the CDR3 is TGCGCCAGCAGCAAGGGGTCACAGGGGGACTACACCTTC. This codes for CASSKGSQGDYTF.

This chain uses TRBV10-3 with TRBJ1-1, with 9 bases lining up with TRBD1. J lost 6 bases, V lost 0 bases, and 14 bases had no gene match. CDR1 ENHRY and CDR2 SYGVKD come from the germline V gene. The CDR3 runs 18 residues. For the CDR3, the DNA is TGTGCCATCAGTGAGTCGGGGAACAGGGGGCGCGGGAGTGCTGAAGCTTTCTTT. It translates to CAISESGNRGRGSAEAFF.

This clone was seen once. The chain recombines TRBV28 with TRBJ2-1; 9 bases align to TRBD2. From germline, CDR1 is MDHEN and CDR2 SYDVKM. This CDR3 is 17 amino acids long. Trimming took 4 bases from V and 4 from J; bases not matched to a gene: 11. The CDR3 DNA reads as TGTGCCAGCAGTTCCGACTCTTGGACTAGCGAGTACAATGAGCAGTTCTTC. Its translation is CASSSDSWTSEYNEQFF.